These 31 T cell receptor beta chains came from one sample sequenced in a study of beta chain features in type 1 diabetes. TCRB transcripts that were expressed got sequenced, as all of the isolated RNA had been reverse transcribed. Only in-frame clones appear in the TCRdb table, and some are missing; sequencing was by immunoSEQ multiplex PCR. The sample contains under 950,000 clones, under 20% of which appear only once. Sequenced sample: naive CD4+ T cells from blood. Receptor source: a woman aged 18-29 years in good health.

This clone appeared a few times. The rearrangement links TRBV9 to TRBJ1-1; unclear D gene. Between the trimmed V and J ends, which lost 5 bases and 1 base, there was a span of 9 bases. The CDR3 runs 13 residues. CDR1 and CDR2 (germline): SGDLS, YYNGEE. CDR3 sequence reads: CASRRGENTEAFF. The CDR3 nucleotides are TGTGCCAGCAGGCGGGGAGAGAACACTGAAGCTTTCTTT. Full variable domain (remainder filled in from reference TRBV9 and TRBJ1-1): DSGVTQTPKHLITATGQRVTLRCSPRSGDLSVYWYQQSLDQGLQFLIQYYNGEERAKGNILERFSAQQFPDLHSELNLSSLELGDSALYFCASRRGENTEAFFGQGTRLTVV.

This clone was observed a few times. The chain carries TRBV14 and TRBJ2-6, with 13 bases identical to TRBD2. V gave up 1 base and J gave up 0 bases; unmatched junction bases: 3. The V gene's germline CDR1 is SGHDN and CDR2 FVKESK. The CDR3 consists of 19 residues. The CDR3 DNA follows: TGTGCCAGCAGCCAAGGAGGGACTAGCGGGGCCTCTGGGGCCAACGTCCTGACTTTC. Translating it yields CASSQGGTSGASGANVLTF.

In its sample, this clone was seen a few times. The chain combines TRBV20-1 with TRBJ2-1; D gene uncertain. From germline, CDR1 is DFQATT and CDR2 SNEGSKA (reference sequence). This CDR3 spans 11 amino acids. In nucleotides, the CDR3 is TGCAGCCTTAGCTCCTACAATGAGCAGTTCTTC. It encodes CSLSSYNEQFF.

The chain is built from TRBV29-1 and TRBJ2-7, with TRBD1 matching over 12 bases. The CDR3 loop spans 12 amino acids. Germline-derived CDR1 and CDR2 are SQVTM and ANQGSEA. With 4 bases clipped from V and 13 bases from J, the junction kept 8 bases outside the gene matches. This CDR3 reads CSVAPGQGALYF. The CDR3 DNA follows: TGCAGCGTTGCCCCGGGACAGGGGGCTCTCTACTTC.

This chain connects TRBV7-2 to TRBJ1-1; D remains unclear. Trimming took 3 bases from V and 0 from J, leaving 11 bases between them. The germline V gene encodes CDR1 SGHTA and CDR2 FQGNSA. The CDR3 runs to 15 residues. The CDR3 DNA is TGTGCCAGCAGCTTGTTGGGCACTGTGAACACTGAAGCTTTCTTT. Translation: CASSLLGTVNTEAFF.

The chain carries TRBV7-2 and TRBJ2-5; D is unresolved. This CDR3 contains 12 residues. Germline V gene sequence: CDR1 SGHTA, CDR2 FQGNSA. Deletions cut 5 bases from V and 4 bases from J, with 8 bases between. CDR3 in amino acids: CASSAVRETQYF. CDR3 DNA sequence: TGTGCCAGCAGCGCAGTAAGAGAGACCCAGTACTTC.

There are a few counts of this clone. Other DNA sequences within the sample encode an identical CDR3. The genes are TRBV28 and TRBJ2-7, with D unresolved. Trimming took off 3 bases at V and 3 bases at J, with 3 bases between the two ends. Germline V gene sequence: CDR1 MDHEN, CDR2 SYDVKM. The CDR3 length is 11 residues. As DNA, the CDR3 is TGTGCCAGCAGTTTTTTCTACGAGCAGTACTTC. Translating gives CASSFFYEQYF.

This chain joins TRBV6-5 and TRBJ1-1, with a tentative D call TRBD1 (5 bases). The germline V gene encodes CDR1 MNHEY and CDR2 SVGAGI. The CDR3 spans 12 residues. V lost 2 bases, J lost 5 bases, and 6 bases lay in between. Here the CDR3 DNA reads TGTGCCAGCAGTTACGGGGGGACTGAAGCTTTCTTT. Amino acid sequence: CASSYGGTEAFF.

This clone has just a few counts. CDR3 loop: CSVETGLSEKLFF. The CDR3 DNA reads as TGCAGCGTTGAGACAGGGTTGTCTGAAAAACTGTTTTTT. The chain couples TRBV29-1 to TRBJ1-4, with 7 bases fitting TRBD1. V shed 3 bases, J shed 7 bases, and the junction held 5 bases outside the gene matches. Germline CDR1 SQVTM, CDR2 ANQGSEA. The CDR3 is 13 amino acids.

This clone was seen at least ten times. The V call is TRBV4-3, the J call TRBJ2-7; TRBD1 matches 7 bases. Germline CDR1 LGHNA, CDR2 YSLEER. This CDR3 is built from 15 residues. V was pared by 4 bases and J by 0 bases, with 6 bases of the junction left unmatched. CDR3 nucleotide sequence: TGCGCCAGCAGCCCTGGGACAGATAGCTCCTACGAGCAGTACTTC. It encodes CASSPGTDSSYEQYF.

The V call is TRBV28, the J call TRBJ2-1; D uncertain. The length of the CDR3 is 12 residues. Trimming took off 5 bases at V and 8 bases at J, with 10 bases between the two ends. The V gene's germline CDR1 is MDHEN and CDR2 SYDVKM. The chain's CDR3 is CASSTPHYEQFF. The CDR3 DNA reads TGTGCCAGCAGTACCCCCCACTATGAGCAGTTCTTC.

This clone appeared many times. V usage is TRBV10-3 and J usage is TRBJ1-5, with unresolved D. V was trimmed by 5 bases and J by 0 bases, leaving 2 bases between them. The germline V gene has CDR1 ENHRY and CDR2 SYGVKD. The CDR3 covers 12 residues. CDR3 nucleotide sequence: TGTGCCATCAGTCATAGCAATCAGCCCCAGCATTTT. The encoded protein is CAISHSNQPQHF.

This clone has only a few counts. The gene calls are TRBV21-1 and TRBJ2-6. TRBV21-1 represents a pseudogene. CDR3 length: 19 amino acids. For the CDR3, the DNA is TGTGCCAGCAGCAAAGCGCTAGGGGGGCCGTCCTCTGGGGCCAACGTCCTGACTTTC. This codes for CASSKALGGPSSGANVLTF.

This clone was observed a few times. The chain has TRBV2 and TRBJ2-1; D might be TRBD2 (6 bases). Trimming pared 4 bases from V and 3 bases from J, leaving 16 bases between. CDR1 is SNHLY and CDR2 is FYNNEI in the germline V gene. There are 16 residues in the CDR3. The CDR3 DNA is TGTGCCAGCAGTGGGTTCGGGGGTGGGAACTACAATGAGCAGTTCTTC. Protein sequence: CASSGFGGGNYNEQFF.

J is TRBJ1-5 and V is TRBV28, with TRBD1 matching over 8 bases. CDR1 and CDR2 from the germline V gene are MDHEN and SYDVKM. This CDR3 has 14 residues. J was trimmed by 6 bases and V by 6 bases; bases with no gene match: 7. CDR3 in DNA: TGTGCCAGCAGCCTTACAGGGGGTCGTCAGCCCCAGCATTTT. This codes for CASSLTGGRQPQHF.

This clone was detected a few times. The rearrangement joins TRBV10-3 to TRBJ1-2, with D unclear. Germline V CDR1 and CDR2: ENHRY, SYGVKD. The CDR3 consists of 11 residues. The ends were cut back, 2 bases at V and 4 bases at J, with 2 bases in the middle. CDR3 DNA sequence: TGTGCCATCAGTGAGACCTATGGCTACACCTTC. It is translated as CAISETYGYTF.

This chain links TRBV4-1 with TRBJ1-5; D unresolved. The germline gives CDR1 MGHRA, CDR2 YSYEKL. The ends were cut back, 4 bases at V and 8 bases at J, with 15 bases in the middle. The CDR3 has 14 amino acids. In DNA, the CDR3 is TGCGCCAGCAGCCGAGTCGGGCCTAGGGAGCCCCAGCATTTT. It is translated as CASSRVGPREPQHF.

This clone was detected only a few times. This chain links TRBV7-2 with TRBJ2-1; 7 bases line up with TRBD2. The length of the CDR3 is 14 residues. Germline values: CDR1 SGHTA, CDR2 FQGNSA. The junction had 12 bases not matched to a gene; V was cut back by 2 bases and J by 14 bases. The CDR3 coding sequence is TGTGCCAGCAGCTTAATACCGTCCGCGGGAGAGGAGTTCTTC. Translated, it gives CASSLIPSAGEEFF. Full variable domain (missing parts from reference TRBV7-2 and TRBJ2-1): GAGVSQSPSNKVTEKGKDVELRCDPISGHTALYWYRQSLGQGLEFLIYFQGNSAPDKSGLPSDRFSAERTGGSVSTLTIQRTQQEDSAVYLCASSLIPSAGEEFFGPGTRLTVL.

The chain combines TRBV28 with TRBJ2-7; the D gene is possibly TRBD1 (5 bases). The germline V gene has CDR1 MDHEN and CDR2 SYDVKM. V was shortened by 7 bases and J by 5 bases, with 21 bases between the two germline ends. The CDR3 sequence is 15 residues long. The CDR3 loop reads CASKDTVPTNHEQYF. The CDR3 bases are TGTGCCAGCAAGGACACCGTTCCGACCAACCACGAGCAGTACTTC. Drawing the rest from reference TRBV28 and TRBJ2-7, the complete variable domain is DVKVTQSSRYLVKRTGEKVFLECVQDMDHENMFWYRQDPGLGLRLIYFSYDVKMKEKGDIPEGYSVSREKKERFSLILESASTNQTSMYLCASKDTVPTNHEQYFGPGTRLTVT.

This clone was counted a few times. The chain carries TRBV4-3 and TRBJ1-4; the match to TRBD1 covers 7 bases. V lost 1 base, J lost 8 bases, and 4 bases stayed unmatched. Looked up from germline, CDR1 is LGHNA and CDR2 is YSLEER. The CDR3 loop spans 14 amino acids. CDR3 DNA: TGCGCCAGCAGCCAAGGGCAGGGGGAGGAAAAACTGTTTTTT. It is translated as CASSQGQGEEKLFF.

This clone has only a few counts. This rearrangement joins TRBV28 to TRBJ2-3, with D unclear. The CDR3 covers 13 residues. Germline V CDR1 and CDR2: MDHEN, SYDVKM. Trimming removed 10 bases at V and 3 bases at J, with 14 bases between. CDR3 sequence reads: CATGRSNTDTQYF. The CDR3 DNA is TGTGCCACTGGACGGTCTAATACAGATACGCAGTATTTT.

This clone was found a few times. V and J are TRBV7-9 and TRBJ2-3, with no clear D. Germline values: CDR1 SEHNR, CDR2 FQNEAQ (reference sequence). V was cut by 10 bases and J by 1 base, with 18 bases left in between. CDR3 length: 15 amino acids. The CDR3 sequence is CATANYRVGTDTQYF. For the CDR3, the DNA is TGTGCCACCGCAAACTATCGGGTAGGCACAGATACGCAGTATTTT.

This clone was counted a few times. The CDR3 coding sequence is TGTGCCAGCAGCTGGCGGACAGGGGTTGTCGGGACCCAGTACTTC. Translation gives CASSWRTGVVGTQYF. The chain carries TRBV11-2 and TRBJ2-5, with TRBD1 identical over 9 bases. Germline values: CDR1 SGHAT, CDR2 FQNNGV. The CDR3 consists of 15 residues. Germline trimming cut 4 bases from V and 7 bases from J; bases unmatched to any gene: 10.

V and J are TRBV5-4 and TRBJ1-2; no firm D call. In germline, CDR1 is SGHNT, CDR2 YYREEE (reference sequence). The CDR3 has 17 residues. Trimming stripped 0 bases from V and 0 bases from J, with 15 bases between. The DNA for the CDR3 is TGTGCCAGCAGCTTGGACGTCGTTTTTGGGGCTAACTATGGCTACACCTTC. Translating it yields CASSLDVVFGANYGYTF. Full variable domain (rest looked up from reference TRBV5-4 and TRBJ1-2): ETGVTQSPTHLIKTRGQQVTLRCSSQSGHNTVSWYQQALGQGPQFIFQYYREEENGRGNFPPRFSGLQFPNYSSELNVNALELDDSALYLCASSLDVVFGANYGYTFGSGTRLTVV.

V usage is TRBV5-4 and J usage is TRBJ2-2; D is possibly TRBD2 (5 bases). The CDR3 extends over 14 amino acids. V was pared by 7 bases and J by 5 bases, with 15 bases between. The germline V gene encodes CDR1 SGHNT and CDR2 YYREEE (reference sequence). The CDR3 nucleotides read TGTGCCAGCGGCGCCTCGCGGGTTACCGGGGAGCTGTTTTTT. Its translation: CASGASRVTGELFF.

The chain employs TRBV5-1 and TRBJ2-6; the D is unclear. Looked up from germline, CDR1 is SGHRS and CDR2 is YFSETQ. V was trimmed by 1 base and J by 1 base, leaving 12 bases between them. The CDR3 totals 17 residues. CDR3 DNA: TGCGCCAGCAGCTTGATTAGTCGGAAATCTGGGGCCAACGTCCTGACTTTC. Residues: CASSLISRKSGANVLTF. The entire variable domain, with the rest obtained from reference TRBV5-1 and TRBJ2-6, is as follows: KAGVTQTPRYLIKTRGQQVTLSCSPISGHRSVSWYQQTPGQGLQFLFEYFSETQRNKGNFPGRFSGRQFSNSRSEMNVSTLELGDSALYLCASSLISRKSGANVLTFGAGSRLTVL.

A note on this clone: This same CDR3 is encoded by further DNA sequences in the sample. The V call is TRBV6-5, the J call TRBJ1-2; no clear D. This CDR3 has 13 amino acids. The ends were cut back, 2 bases at V and 4 bases at J, with 8 bases in the middle. In germline, CDR1 is MNHEY, CDR2 SVGAGI. The CDR3 region has the DNA TGTGCCAGCAGTTACGACGGGTCCTATGGCTACACCTTC. As protein: CASSYDGSYGYTF.

The chain carries TRBV4-3 and TRBJ2-3, with 11 bases that match TRBD2. This CDR3 is 22 amino acids long. The V gene's germline CDR1 is LGHNA and CDR2 YSLEER. The junction had 22 bases not matched to a gene; V was cut back by 0 bases and J by 5 bases. This CDR3 is CASSQDLGTGTSGPGEVDTQYF. The CDR3 nucleotides read TGCGCCAGCAGCCAAGATCTTGGCACCGGGACTAGCGGCCCAGGAGAGGTAGATACGCAGTATTTT.

The rearrangement joins TRBV2 to TRBJ1-3; D is ambiguous. This CDR3 contains 11 residues. CDR1 and CDR2 from the germline V gene are SNHLY and FYNNEI. The V end lost 8 bases, the J end lost 4 bases, and 6 bases lay between the germline ends. CDR3 amino acids: CASCTGNTIYF. The CDR3 DNA reads TGTGCCAGCTGCACGGGAAACACCATATATTTT.

The sample holds a few counts of this clone. The rearrangement uses TRBV7-9 and TRBJ1-2; the D is unclear. In germline, CDR1 is SEHNR, CDR2 FQNEAQ (reference sequence). This CDR3 is built from 13 residues. Between the trimmed V and J ends, which lost 5 bases and 1 base, there was a span of 8 bases. CDR3 sequence reads: CASSNNRNYGYTF. CDR3 DNA: TGTGCCAGCAGCAACAATCGTAACTATGGCTACACCTTC.

This clone was seen a handful of times. The rearrangement uses TRBV2 and TRBJ1-3; TRBD1 matches at 8 bases. CDR3 length: 15 residues. Per the germline V gene, CDR1 is SNHLY and CDR2 is FYNNEI. V lost 4 bases and J lost 0; bases outside the gene matches: 2. The CDR3 nucleotides read TGTGCCAGCAGTGTGGACAGGGCCTCTGGAAACACCATATATTTT. The encoded protein is CASSVDRASGNTIYF. The full variable domain, in which reference TRBV2 and TRBJ1-3 provide the parts outside the CDR3, is EPEVTQTPSHQVTQMGQEVILRCVPISNHLYFYWYRQILGQKVEFLVSFYNNEISEKSEIFDDQFSVERPDGSNFTLKIRSTKLEDSAMYFCASSVDRASGNTIYFGEGSWLTVV.